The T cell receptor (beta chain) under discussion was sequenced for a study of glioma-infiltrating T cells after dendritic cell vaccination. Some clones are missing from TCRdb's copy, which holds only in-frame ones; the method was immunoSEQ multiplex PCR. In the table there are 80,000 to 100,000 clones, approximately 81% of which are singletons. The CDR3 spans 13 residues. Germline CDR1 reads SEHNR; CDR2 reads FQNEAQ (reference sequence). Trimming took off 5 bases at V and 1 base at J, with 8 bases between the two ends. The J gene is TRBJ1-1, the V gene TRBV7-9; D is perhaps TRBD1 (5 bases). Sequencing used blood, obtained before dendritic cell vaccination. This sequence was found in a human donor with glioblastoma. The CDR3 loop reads CASSPQGNTEAFF. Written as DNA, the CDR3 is TGTGCCAGCAGCCCCCAGGGGAACACTGAAGCTTTCTTT.